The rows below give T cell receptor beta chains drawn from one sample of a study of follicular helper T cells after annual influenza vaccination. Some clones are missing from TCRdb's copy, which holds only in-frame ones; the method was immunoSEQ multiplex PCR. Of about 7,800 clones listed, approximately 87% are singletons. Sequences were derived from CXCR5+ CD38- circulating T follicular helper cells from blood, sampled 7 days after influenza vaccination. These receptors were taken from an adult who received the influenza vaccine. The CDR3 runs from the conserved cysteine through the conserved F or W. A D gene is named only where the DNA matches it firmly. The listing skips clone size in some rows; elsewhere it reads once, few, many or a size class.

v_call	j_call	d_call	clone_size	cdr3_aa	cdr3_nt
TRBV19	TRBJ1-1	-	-	CASSGRLTEAFF	TGTGCCAGTAGCGGGAGGTTGACTGAAGCTTTCTTT
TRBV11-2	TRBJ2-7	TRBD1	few	CASSFATGAYEQYF	TGTGCCAGCAGCTTTGCTACAGGGGCCTACGAGCAGTACTTC
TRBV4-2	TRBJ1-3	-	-	CASSQGQENTIYF	TGTGCCAGCAGCCAAGGGCAGGAAAACACCATATATTTT
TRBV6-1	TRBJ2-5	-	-	CASSKQGFWETQYF	TGTGCCAGCAGTAAACAGGGATTTTGGGAGACCCAGTACTTC
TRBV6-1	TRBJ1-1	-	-	CASSAGQSIEAFF	TGTGCCAGCAGTGCCGGACAGTCGATTGAAGCTTTCTTT
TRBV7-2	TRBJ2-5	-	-	CASSLSLTAYQETQYF	TGTGCCAGCAGCCTTTCCCTGACAGCGTACCAAGAGACCCAGTACTTC
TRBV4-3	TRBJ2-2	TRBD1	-	CASSPDRVRSGELFF	TGCGCCAGCAGCCCGGACAGGGTTCGCTCCGGGGAGCTGTTTTTT
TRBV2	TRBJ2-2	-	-	CASTVNTGELFF	TGTGCCAGCACAGTAAACACCGGGGAGCTGTTTTTT
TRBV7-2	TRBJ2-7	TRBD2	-	CASSYTTTSGYEQYF	TGTGCCAGCAGCTATACGACGACTAGCGGCTACGAGCAGTACTTC
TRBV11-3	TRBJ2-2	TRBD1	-	CASSPEWTGGGTGELFF	TGTGCCAGCAGCCCCGAGTGGACAGGGGGAGGAACCGGGGAGCTGTTTTTT
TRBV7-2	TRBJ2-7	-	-	CASRKGRDTYEQYF	TGTGCCAGCAGGAAAGGACGGGATACCTACGAGCAGTACTTC
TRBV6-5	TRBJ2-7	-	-	CASSPEAGGDEQYF	TGTGCCAGCAGCCCCGAGGCAGGGGGGGACGAGCAGTACTTC
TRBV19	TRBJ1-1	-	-	CASSIAVGSPNTEAFF	TGTGCCAGTAGTATCGCCGTTGGCAGCCCGAACACTGAAGCTTTCTTT
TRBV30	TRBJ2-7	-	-	CACEDSSYEQYF	TGTGCCTGCGAGGACAGCTCCTACGAGCAGTACTTC
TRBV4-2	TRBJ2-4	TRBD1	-	CASSQTGTGGLGKNIQYF	TGTGCCAGCAGCCAAACCGGGACAGGGGGCTTGGGCAAAAACATTCAGTACTTC
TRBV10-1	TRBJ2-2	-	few	CASSSGQLNTGELFF	TGCGCCAGCAGCTCGGGACAACTGAACACCGGGGAGCTGTTTTTT
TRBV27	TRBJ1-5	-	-	CASSSASKGDQPQHF	TGTGCCAGCAGTTCCGCATCGAAGGGGGATCAGCCCCAGCATTTT
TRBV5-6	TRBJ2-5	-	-	CASSSTGKGGGETQYF	TGTGCCAGCAGCTCGACCGGGAAAGGTGGCGGGGAGACCCAGTACTTC
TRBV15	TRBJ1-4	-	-	CATSRTGIATNEKLFF	TGTGCCACCAGCAGAACAGGGATTGCAACTAATGAAAAACTGTTTTTT
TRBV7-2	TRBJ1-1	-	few	CASSLDTWAQAFF	TGTGCCAGCAGCTTAGACACCTGGGCACAAGCTTTCTTT
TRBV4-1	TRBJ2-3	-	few	CASSHPDRPDTQYF	TGCGCCAGCAGCCACCCAGACAGGCCAGATACGCAGTATTTT
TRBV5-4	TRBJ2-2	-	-	CASSLANAQRNTGELFF	TGTGCCAGCAGCTTGGCCAATGCCCAAAGAAACACCGGGGAGCTGTTCTTT
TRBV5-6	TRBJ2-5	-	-	CASSLGTGVQETQYF	TGTGCCAGCAGCTTGGGCACGGGGGTCCAAGAGACCCAGTACTTC
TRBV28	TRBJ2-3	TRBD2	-	CASSLSGDSGGDTQYF	TGTGCCAGCAGTTTGTCTGGGGACTCGGGGGGGGATACGCAGTATTTT
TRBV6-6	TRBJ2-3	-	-	CASSYSEDTQYF	TGTGCCAGCAGTTATAGCGAAGATACGCAGTATTTT
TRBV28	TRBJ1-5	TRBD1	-	CASSSPGQGNQPQHF	TGTGCCAGCAGCTCCCCGGGACAGGGAAATCAGCCCCAGCATTTT
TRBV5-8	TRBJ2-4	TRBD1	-	CASSLGAGGLHIQYF	TGTGCCAGCAGCTTGGGCGCAGGGGGCTTGCACATTCAGTACTTC
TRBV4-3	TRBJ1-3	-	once	CASSDQGTVSGNTIYF	TGCGCCAGCAGCGACCAAGGAACTGTCTCTGGAAACACCATATATTTT
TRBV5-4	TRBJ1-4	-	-	CASSLGGYSTNEKLFF	TGTGCCAGCAGCTTGGGGGGGTACTCAACTAATGAAAAACTGTTTTTT
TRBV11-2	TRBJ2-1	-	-	CASSLEQGPYNEQFF	TGTGCCAGCAGCTTAGAACAGGGACCGTACAATGAGCAGTTCTTC
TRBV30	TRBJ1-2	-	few	CAWTGGNYGYTF	TGTGCCTGGACCGGCGGAAACTATGGCTACACCTTC
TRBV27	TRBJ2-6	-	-	CASTPRVGVGANVLTF	TGTGCCAGCACCCCCCGTGTAGGGGTTGGGGCCAACGTCCTGACTTTC
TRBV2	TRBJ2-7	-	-	CASRDGDKNEQYF	TGTGCCAGCAGGGACGGAGATAAGAACGAGCAGTACTTC
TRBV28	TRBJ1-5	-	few	CASSFSKREQHF	TGTGCCAGCAGTTTTTCGAAAAGGGAACAGCATTTT
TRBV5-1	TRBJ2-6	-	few	CASSLPSGANVLTF	TGCGCCAGCAGCTTGCCCTCTGGGGCCAACGTCCTGACTTTC
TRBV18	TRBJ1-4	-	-	CASSPRIQLNEKLFF	TGTGCCAGCTCACCACGGATACAGCTTAATGAAAAACTGTTTTTT
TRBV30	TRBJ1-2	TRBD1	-	CAWSRQGRFYGYTF	TGTGCCTGGAGTCGACAGGGAAGATTCTATGGCTACACCTTC
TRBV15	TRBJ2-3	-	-	CATSRPRDTQYF	TGTGCCACCAGCAGACCACGAGATACGCAGTATTTT
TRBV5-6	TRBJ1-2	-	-	CASSKGRVLGYTF	TGTGCCAGCAGCAAAGGCAGGGTCCTTGGCTACACCTTC
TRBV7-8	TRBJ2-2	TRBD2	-	CASSYLPAGGGTGELFF	TGTGCCAGCAGCTATCTCCCAGCGGGGGGCGGCACCGGGGAGCTGTTTTTT
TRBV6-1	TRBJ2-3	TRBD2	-	CASSEGPSGGTDTQYF	TGTGCCAGCAGTGAAGGGCCCAGCGGGGGGACGGATACGCAGTATTTT
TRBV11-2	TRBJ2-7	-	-	CASSFLGGRYEQYF	TGTGCCAGCAGCTTTCTAGGGGGGCGTTACGAGCAGTACTTC
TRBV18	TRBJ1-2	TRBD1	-	CASSPSLQGANYGYTF	TGTGCCAGCTCACCAAGCCTACAGGGGGCTAACTATGGCTACACCTTC
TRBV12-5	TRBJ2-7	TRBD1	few	CASGPGTGDGEQYF	TGTGCTAGTGGCCCCGGGACAGGGGATGGCGAGCAGTACTTC
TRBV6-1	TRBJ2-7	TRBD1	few	CASSGGQGLGPYEQYF	TGTGCCAGCAGTGGGGGACAGGGCTTGGGACCCTACGAGCAGTACTTC
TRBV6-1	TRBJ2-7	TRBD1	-	CASSVRTGRASEQYF	TGTGCCAGCAGCGTCAGGACAGGACGGGCGAGCGAGCAGTACTTC
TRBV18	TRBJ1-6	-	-	CASSPFTENSPLHF	TGTGCCAGCTCACCATTCACAGAGAATTCACCCCTCCACTTT
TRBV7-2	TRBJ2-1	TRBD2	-	CASSQLSTGGNEQFF	TGTGCCAGCAGCCAGCTTAGTACGGGGGGTAATGAGCAGTTCTTC
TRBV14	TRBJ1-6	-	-	CASSRGGNSPLHF	TGTGCCAGCAGTCGGGGGGGGAATTCACCCCTCCACTTT
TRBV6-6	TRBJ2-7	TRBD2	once	CASSYDGGGAHEQYF	TGTGCCAGCAGTTACGATGGCGGGGGGGCCCACGAGCAGTACTTC
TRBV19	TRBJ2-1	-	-	CASSRSHYNEQFF	TGTGCCAGTAGTCGGAGCCATTACAATGAGCAGTTCTTC
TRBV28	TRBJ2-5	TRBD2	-	CASSSLRGNQETQYF	TGTGCCAGCAGTTCCCTGCGGGGGAACCAAGAGACCCAGTACTTC
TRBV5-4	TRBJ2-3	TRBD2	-	CASSHHLLRGASTDTQYF	TGTGCCAGCAGCCACCACCTTCTGCGGGGGGCGAGCACAGATACGCAGTATTTT
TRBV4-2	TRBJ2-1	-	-	CASSPSLVASSYNEQFF	TGTGCCAGCAGCCCCTCGTTGGTAGCGAGCTCCTACAATGAGCAGTTCTTC